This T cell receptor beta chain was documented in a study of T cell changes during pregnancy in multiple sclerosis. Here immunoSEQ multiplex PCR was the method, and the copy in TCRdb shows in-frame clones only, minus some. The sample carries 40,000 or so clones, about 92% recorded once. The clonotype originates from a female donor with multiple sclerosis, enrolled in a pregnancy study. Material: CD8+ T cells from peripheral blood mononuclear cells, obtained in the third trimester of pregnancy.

CDR3 region: CASSPTDSIYGYTF. CDR3 DNA sequence: TGTGCCAGCAGCCCCACGGACAGTATCTATGGCTACACCTTC. V gene TRBV5-4 combines with J gene TRBJ1-2; D is perhaps TRBD1 (6 bases). Germline V gives CDR1 SGHNT, CDR2 YYREEE (reference sequence). Trimming took off 4 bases at V and 4 bases at J, with 14 bases between the two ends. The CDR3 is made up of 14 amino acids.